The 20 T cell receptor beta chains below come from one sample, sequenced in a study of cytomegalovirus exposure and HLA in healthy donors. PCR was performed using 60 Vbeta and 13 Jbeta primers. Using immunoSEQ multiplex PCR, the repertoire was profiled, and TCRdb retains in-frame clones only, with some absent. This sample carries some 120,000 clones, roughly 63% of them seen once, and the ten largest clones take 1.6%. The sequencing input was PBMCs. The source is a man aged 25-45 years in good health and CMV-seropositive.

The rearrangement links TRBV5-1 to TRBJ2-7, with D possibly matching TRBD2 (6 bases). Trimming left V 0 bases short and J 9 bases short, with 16 bases between. This CDR3 spans 14 amino acids. CDR1 SGHRS and CDR2 YFSETQ come from the germline V gene. The DNA of the CDR3 is TGCGCCAGCAGCTTGGCCGGGGACTCGTTACGGCAGTACTTC. This sequence encodes CASSLAGDSLRQYF.

J is TRBJ2-1 and V is TRBV5-4, with a tentative D call TRBD1 (7 bases). Germline V gene sequence: CDR1 SGHNT, CDR2 YYREEE (reference sequence). This CDR3 contains 16 residues. V lost 0 bases, J lost 6 bases, and 16 bases lay in between. The chain's CDR3 is CASSLAGGTAANEQFF. For the CDR3, the DNA is TGTGCCAGCAGCTTGGCCGGAGGGACAGCCGCCAATGAGCAGTTCTTC.

The V gene is TRBV2, the J gene TRBJ1-6; D ambiguous. The germline V gene encodes CDR1 SNHLY and CDR2 FYNNEI. V lost 4 bases to trimming and J lost 0 bases, with 10 bases between them. The CDR3 has 16 residues. The CDR3 DNA reads as TGTGCCAGCAGTGCTAGAGAAGTCTCCTATAATTCACCCCTCCACTTT. This gives the protein CASSAREVSYNSPLHF. Full variable domain (remainder filled in from reference TRBV2 and TRBJ1-6): EPEVTQTPSHQVTQMGQEVILRCVPISNHLYFYWYRQILGQKVEFLVSFYNNEISEKSEIFDDQFSVERPDGSNFTLKIRSTKLEDSAMYFCASSAREVSYNSPLHFGNGTRLTVT.

V gene TRBV28 combines with J gene TRBJ1-2; the match to TRBD1 covers 7 bases. Unmatched junction bases numbered 13, after V lost 1 base and J lost 8 bases. Germline lookup yields CDR1 MDHEN and CDR2 SYDVKM. The CDR3 has 16 amino acids. The CDR3: CASSLSLPETGRGYTF. CDR3 nucleotide sequence: TGTGCCAGCAGTTTATCCCTACCTGAGACAGGGCGAGGCTACACCTTC.

This clone was recorded a few times. The chain uses TRBV10-3 and TRBJ2-3; TRBD1 agrees at 7 bases. The CDR3 runs to 12 residues. The germline V gene has CDR1 ENHRY and CDR2 SYGVKD. V shed 7 bases, J shed 4 bases, and the junction held 2 bases outside the gene matches. The CDR3 region is CAIKGAADTQYF. For the CDR3, the DNA is TGTGCCATCAAGGGGGCTGCAGATACGCAGTATTTT.

The chain joins TRBV5-8 to TRBJ2-7, with D possibly matching TRBD2 (6 bases). CDR1 and CDR2 (germline): SGHTS, YDEGEE. This CDR3 has 14 amino acids. With 0 bases removed from V and 6 bases from J, the gap between germline ends came to 13 bases. The CDR3 spells CASSLGLEAGEQYF. The CDR3 nucleotides are TGTGCCAGCAGCTTGGGACTAGAGGCAGGCGAGCAGTACTTC.

The gene calls are TRBV19 and TRBJ1-4; a possible D gene is TRBD1 (6 bases). This CDR3 region has 17 residues. V was cut by 7 bases and J by 8 bases, with 26 bases left in between. CDR1 LNHDA and CDR2 SQIVND come from the germline V gene (reference sequence). The CDR3 bases are TGTGCCAGTACCAGCCGATTCAGGGGAAGGGCCTTGGAAAAACTGTTTTTT. This gives the protein CASTSRFRGRALEKLFF.

The chain employs TRBV5-1 and TRBJ2-5; 9 bases agree with TRBD1. Per the germline V gene, CDR1 is SGHRS and CDR2 is YFSETQ. J gave up 5 bases and V 3 bases, and 11 bases lay outside the gene matches. The CDR3 is 16 residues long. CDR3 DNA sequence: TGCGCCAGCAGCTCAAAGTGGGACAGGGAATGGGAGACCCAGTACTTC. This encodes CASSSKWDREWETQYF.

The chain is built from TRBV11-2 and TRBJ2-1; 11 bases map to TRBD2. Germline V gene lookup returns CDR1 SGHAT and CDR2 FQNNGV. Unmatched junction bases numbered 6, after V lost 3 bases and J lost 8 bases. The CDR3 covers 15 residues. The CDR3 DNA is TGTGCCAGCAGCTTTTCCGGGACTAGCGGCGATGAGCAGTTCTTC. Encoded protein: CASSFSGTSGDEQFF.

The rearrangement links TRBV19 to TRBJ1-2; a possible D gene is TRBD1 (5 bases). There are 14 residues in the CDR3. The V gene's germline CDR1 is LNHDA and CDR2 SQIVND (reference sequence). The germline V and J ends were trimmed by 2 bases and 1 base, with 8 bases remaining between them. The CDR3 DNA reads as TGTGCCAGTAGTATATGGGGGGATAACTATGGCTACACCTTC. Its protein is CASSIWGDNYGYTF. Based on the CDR3 plus reference TRBV19 and TRBJ1-2, the full variable domain is DGGITQSPKYLFRKEGQNVTLSCEQNLNHDAMYWYRQDPGQGLRLIYYSQIVNDFQKGDIAEGYSVSREKKESFPLTVTSAQKNPTAFYLCASSIWGDNYGYTFGSGTRLTVV.

This clone was detected a few times. V usage is TRBV6-5 and J usage is TRBJ1-2, with D unresolved. Deletions cut 0 bases from V and 6 bases from J, with 14 bases between. Germline V CDR1 and CDR2: MNHEY, SVGAGI. The CDR3 runs to 15 residues. The CDR3: CASSYSRGGSDGYTF. CDR3 DNA sequence: TGTGCCAGCAGTTACTCCCGGGGAGGTTCGGATGGCTACACCTTC.

A few counts support this clone. The gene calls are TRBV6-1 and TRBJ1-4, with D uncertain. Germline-derived CDR1 and CDR2 are MNHNS and SASEGT. Trimming cost V 7 bases and J 0 bases, with 9 bases left between them. This CDR3 is 14 amino acids long. CDR3 residues: CASNLVATNEKLFF. The CDR3 DNA reads as TGTGCCAGCAACCTAGTTGCAACTAATGAAAAACTGTTTTTT.

This chain connects TRBV6-1 to TRBJ2-3; TRBD2 is a possible D gene (6 bases). The CDR3 is 15 residues long. Trimming stripped 1 base from V and 8 bases from J, with 16 bases between. Germline V gives CDR1 MNHNS, CDR2 SASEGT. CDR3 region: CASSEGWRAWGTQYF. The CDR3, as DNA: TGTGCCAGCAGTGAAGGGTGGAGGGCTTGGGGTACGCAGTATTTT.

The CDR3 loop reads CASRAGTGGYEQYF. CDR3 in DNA: TGTGCCAGCAGAGCCGGGACAGGGGGTTACGAGCAGTACTTC. V is TRBV5-6 and J is TRBJ2-7; 11 nucleotides match TRBD1. Germline V gene sequence: CDR1 SGHDT, CDR2 YYEEEE. J lost 4 bases, V lost 5 bases, and 5 bases had no gene match. The CDR3 is 14 residues long.

CDR3 protein: CASSQVLAGGPGEQYF. The CDR3 nucleotides read TGTGCCAGCAGCCAAGTCTTAGCGGGAGGGCCGGGAGAGCAGTACTTC. The chain uses TRBV4-2 and TRBJ2-7; TRBD2 aligns across 11 bases. The germline CDR1 and CDR2 sequences are LGHNA and YNFKEQ. V shed 1 base, J shed 7 bases, and the junction held 9 bases outside the gene matches. The CDR3 spans 16 residues.

This clone has more than one count but fewer than ten. This chain connects TRBV21-1 to TRBJ1-2; TRBD1, as called in the table, went unchecked against the DNA. TRBV21-1 counts as a pseudogene. The CDR3 covers 18 residues. CDR3 coding DNA: TGTGCCAGCAGCAAAGATGGTGGGACAGGGCGAGCATATACGGGCTACACCTTC. This gives the protein CASSKDGGTGRAYTGYTF.

The J gene is TRBJ1-1, the V gene TRBV5-4, with TRBD1 as a possible D gene (5 bases). The CDR3 is 15 residues long. CDR1 and CDR2 (germline): SGHNT, YYREEE (reference sequence). Trimming cost V 0 bases and J 4 bases, with 13 bases left between them. The CDR3 protein is CASSLAVPGVTEAFF. The CDR3 DNA reads as TGTGCCAGCAGCTTGGCCGTCCCGGGGGTCACTGAAGCTTTCTTT.

V gene TRBV2 combines with J gene TRBJ2-2, with D possibly TRBD2 on 5 matching bases. This CDR3 is 15 amino acids long. Germline loops: CDR1 SNHLY, CDR2 FYNNEI. The V gene lost 6 bases and the J gene lost 2 bases, with 13 bases spanning the gap. The CDR3 nucleotides read TGTGCCAGCAGGATACGTAGCGTAAACACCGGGGAGCTGTTTTTT. Protein: CASRIRSVNTGELFF. Full variable domain (rest looked up from reference TRBV2 and TRBJ2-2): EPEVTQTPSHQVTQMGQEVILRCVPISNHLYFYWYRQILGQKVEFLVSFYNNEISEKSEIFDDQFSVERPDGSNFTLKIRSTKLEDSAMYFCASRIRSVNTGELFFGEGSRLTVL.

This chain connects TRBV11-2 to TRBJ2-1, with a possible D match to TRBD2 (6 bases). The CDR3 length is 15 residues. Trimming shortened V by 1 base and J by 1 base, and 8 bases separated the two germline ends. The germline V gene has CDR1 SGHAT and CDR2 FQNNGV. CDR3: CASSLVGGSYNEQFF. Written as DNA, the CDR3 is TGTGCCAGCAGCTTAGTTGGGGGGTCCTACAATGAGCAGTTCTTC.

There are a few counts of this clone. This chain connects TRBV7-2 to TRBJ2-3; D is unresolved. Trimming stripped 1 base from V and 2 bases from J, with 13 bases between. CDR1 and CDR2 (germline): SGHTA, FQGNSA. The CDR3 contains 16 residues. The CDR3 is CASSLGGSPYTDTQYF. CDR3 nucleotides: TGTGCCAGCAGCTTAGGTGGCAGTCCTTACACAGATACGCAGTATTTT.